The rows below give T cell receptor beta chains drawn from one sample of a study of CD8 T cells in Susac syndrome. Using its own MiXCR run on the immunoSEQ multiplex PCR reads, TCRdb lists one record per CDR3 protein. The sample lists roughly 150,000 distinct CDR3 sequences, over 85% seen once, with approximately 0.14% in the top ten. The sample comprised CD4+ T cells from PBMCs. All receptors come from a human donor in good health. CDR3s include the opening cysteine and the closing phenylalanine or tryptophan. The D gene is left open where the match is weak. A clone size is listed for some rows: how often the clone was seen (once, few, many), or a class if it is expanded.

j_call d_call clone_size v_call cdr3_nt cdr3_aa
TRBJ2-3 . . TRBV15 TGTGCCACCAGCACCGGGGGGCCCGTCGGTCTCGATACGCAGTATTTT CATSTGGPVGLDTQYF
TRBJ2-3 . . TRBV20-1 TGCAGTGCAATACCCGGGACCTCGAGAGATACGCAGTATTTT CSAIPGTSRDTQYF
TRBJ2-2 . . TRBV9 TGTGCCAGCAGCGTAGGGATCGGGGAGCTGTTTTTT CASSVGIGELFF
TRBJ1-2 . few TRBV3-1 TGTGCCAGCAGCCGCGGGTACTATGGCTACACCTTC CASSRGYYGYTF
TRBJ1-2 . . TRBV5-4 TGTGCCAGCAGCTTGGACGGCAGGCTCGATGGCTACACCTTC CASSLDGRLDGYTF
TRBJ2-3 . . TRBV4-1 TGCGCCAGCAGCCAAGGTTCGGGGGCAGATACGCAGTATTTT CASSQGSGADTQYF
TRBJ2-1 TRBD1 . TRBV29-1 TGCAGCCTCTCCTGGGGACAGGGGGCGCGAGAGCAGTTCTTC CSLSWGQGAREQFF
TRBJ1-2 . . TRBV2 TGTGCCAGCACCCCCCGGCCCCAGGAGGGCTATGGCTACACCTTC CASTPRPQEGYGYTF
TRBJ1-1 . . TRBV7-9 TGTGCCAGCAGCTGGGACGTGAACACTGAAGCTTTCTTT CASSWDVNTEAFF
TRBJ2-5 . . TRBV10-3 TGTGCCATCAGTTCGTCGGACGGGTCCCAAGAGACCCAGTACTTC CAISSSDGSQETQYF
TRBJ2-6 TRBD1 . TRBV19 TGTGCCAGTAGTCTTTACCGGGACAGGGGGCTCTCTGGGGCCAACGTCCTGACTTTC CASSLYRDRGLSGANVLTF
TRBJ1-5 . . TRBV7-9 TGTGCCAGCAGCCCGGGCCGAACCTCCCAGCCCCAGCATTTT CASSPGRTSQPQHF
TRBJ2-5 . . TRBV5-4 TGTGCCACCTCTAAGACGGGGACCTACCAAGAGACCCAGTACTTC CATSKTGTYQETQYF
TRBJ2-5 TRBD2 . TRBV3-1 TGTGCCAGCAGCCAGACGATAGGACTAGCGGCAGAGACCCAGTACTTC CASSQTIGLAAETQYF
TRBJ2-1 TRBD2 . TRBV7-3 TGTGCCAGCAGCGTTAGCGGGGGGGCGGGACGCAGTGAGCAGTTCTTC CASSVSGGAGRSEQFF
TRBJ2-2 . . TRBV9 TGTGCCAGCAGCGTAGTCACCGGGGAGCTGTTTTTT CASSVVTGELFF
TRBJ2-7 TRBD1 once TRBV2 TGTGCCAGCAGTGTGGGACAGGTCGGTAGCGAGCAGTACTTC CASSVGQVGSEQYF
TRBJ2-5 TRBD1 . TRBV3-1 TGTGCCAGCGACAGGGGTCAGGGGAGCCAGTACTTC CASDRGQGSQYF
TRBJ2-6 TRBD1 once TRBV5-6 TGTGCCAGCTTTGGGACAGCCTCTGGGGCCAACGTCCTGACTTTC CASFGTASGANVLTF
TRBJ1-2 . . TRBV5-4 TGTGCCAGCAGCTTCCAAAGGGGGGATGACTACACCTTC CASSFQRGDDYTF
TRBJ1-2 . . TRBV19 TGTGCCAGTAGTATGAGTCAGAACTATGGCTACACCTTC CASSMSQNYGYTF
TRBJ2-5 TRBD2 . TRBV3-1 TGTGCCAGCAGCCCGACTAGCTTGGGGGAGACCCAGTACTTC CASSPTSLGETQYF
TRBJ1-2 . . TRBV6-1 TGTGCCAGCAGTGAAGCGGGCGCTAAGGGCAACTATGGCTACACCTTC CASSEAGAKGNYGYTF
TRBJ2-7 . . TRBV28 TGTGCCAGCAGTTTTCCCGGGTATGCCTACGAGCAGTACTTC CASSFPGYAYEQYF
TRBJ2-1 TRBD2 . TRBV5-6 TGTGCCAGCAGCAAAGGGACGGGGGGTAACTGGTATGAGCAGTTCTTC CASSKGTGGNWYEQFF
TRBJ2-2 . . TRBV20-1 TGCAGTGCTAGAGATTTCGACACCGGGGAGCTGTTTTTT CSARDFDTGELFF
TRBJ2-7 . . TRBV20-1 TGCAGTGCTAGAGGCCCGAAGACATACCTCCCCTACGAGCAGTACTTC CSARGPKTYLPYEQYF
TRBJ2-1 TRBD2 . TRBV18 TGTGCCAGCTCCCCCGGGGGGGACAATGAGCAGTTCTTC CASSPGGDNEQFF
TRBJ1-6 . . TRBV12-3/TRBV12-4 TGTGCCAGCAGTTTTAACTGGGTTAATTCACCCCTCCACTTT CASSFNWVNSPLHF
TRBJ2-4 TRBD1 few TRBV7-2 TGTGCCAGCAGCCATCGGGACAGGATAAACATTCAGTACTTC CASSHRDRINIQYF
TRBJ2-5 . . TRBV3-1 TGTGCCAGCAGCCAGAAACCAGATGGGACCCAGTACTTC CASSQKPDGTQYF
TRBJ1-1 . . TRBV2 TGTGCCAGCGAAGGGGATTGGGGGATGAACACTGAAGCTTTCTTT CASEGDWGMNTEAFF
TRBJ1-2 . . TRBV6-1 TGTGCCAGCCAACCCACGACAGACAACTATGGCTACACCTTC CASQPTTDNYGYTF
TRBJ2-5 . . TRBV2 TGTGCCAGCAGCCCACAGGGATTTGGACAAGAGACCCAGTACTTC CASSPQGFGQETQYF
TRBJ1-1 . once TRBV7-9 TGTGCCAGCAGCTTAGCGGGCCTCATGAACACTGAAGCTTTCTTT CASSLAGLMNTEAFF
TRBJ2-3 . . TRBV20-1 TGCAGTGCTCGCCTCTTAGCCGATACGCAGTATTTT CSARLLADTQYF
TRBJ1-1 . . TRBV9 TGTGCCAGCAGCCCCTCCCAGACAGGTCTCGGAACTGAAGCTTTCTTT CASSPSQTGLGTEAFF
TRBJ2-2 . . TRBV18 TGTGCCAGCTCACCACCGATTTGGGGGACCGGGGAGCTGTTTTTT CASSPPIWGTGELFF
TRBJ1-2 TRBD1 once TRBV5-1 TGCGCCAGCAAAGAACAGGGGGCTACCTATGGCTACACCTTC CASKEQGATYGYTF
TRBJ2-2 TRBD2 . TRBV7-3 TGTGCCAGCAGCTCGAGGACTAGCGGGGCCTTCAACACCGGGGAGCTGTTTTTT CASSSRTSGAFNTGELFF
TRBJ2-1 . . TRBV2 TGTGCCAGCACGTATGCAGACAATGAGCAGTTCTTC CASTYADNEQFF
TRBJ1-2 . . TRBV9 TGTGCCAGCAGCGTAGGGGGACTCCTTAACTATGGCTACACCTTC CASSVGGLLNYGYTF
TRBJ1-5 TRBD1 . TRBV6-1 TGTGCCAGCAACAGGGGCCATAGCAATCAGCCCCAGCATTTT CASNRGHSNQPQHF
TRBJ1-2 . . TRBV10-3 TGTGCCATCAGCGACAACTATGGCTACACCTTC CAISDNYGYTF
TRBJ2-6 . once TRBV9 TGTGCCAGCAGCCCTACGGGACACCTCTCTGGGGCCAACGTCCTGACTTTC CASSPTGHLSGANVLTF
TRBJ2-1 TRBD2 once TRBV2 TGTGCCAGCAAGACTAGCCCTTCCAGCTCCTACAATGAGCAGTTCTTC CASKTSPSSSYNEQFF
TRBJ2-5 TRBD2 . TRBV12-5 TGTGCTAGTGGTCTGGGGGCGGGGGGGGGTCAAGAGACCCAGTACTTC CASGLGAGGGQETQYF
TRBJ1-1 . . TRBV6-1 TGTGCCAGCAGTGGAAGTAAACGGAACACTGAAGCTTTCTTT CASSGSKRNTEAFF